This paragraph covers one T cell receptor (beta chain) sequence. These data originate in a study of blood T cell repertoires in COVID-19. In the study overall: Researchers got acute and convalescent COVID-19 samples from the United States, Italy and Spain.

Profiled with immunoSEQ multiplex PCR; TCRdb holds only in-frame clones, not every one. The data show about 95,000 clones, 80% to 90% seen once. This TCR derives from a human donor in a cohort sampled during active COVID-19. The sample comprised peripheral blood.

The CDR3 region has the DNA TGTGCCAGCGCGGACAGGGGGGTTTGGCAGCCCCAGCATTTT. Encoded protein: CASADRGVWQPQHF. The V and J genes are TRBV27 and TRBJ1-5, with TRBD1 identical over 10 bases. CDR1 is MNHEY and CDR2 is SMNVEV in the germline V gene (reference sequence). V shed 8 bases, J shed 7 bases, and the junction held 8 bases outside the gene matches. The CDR3 loop spans 14 amino acids.